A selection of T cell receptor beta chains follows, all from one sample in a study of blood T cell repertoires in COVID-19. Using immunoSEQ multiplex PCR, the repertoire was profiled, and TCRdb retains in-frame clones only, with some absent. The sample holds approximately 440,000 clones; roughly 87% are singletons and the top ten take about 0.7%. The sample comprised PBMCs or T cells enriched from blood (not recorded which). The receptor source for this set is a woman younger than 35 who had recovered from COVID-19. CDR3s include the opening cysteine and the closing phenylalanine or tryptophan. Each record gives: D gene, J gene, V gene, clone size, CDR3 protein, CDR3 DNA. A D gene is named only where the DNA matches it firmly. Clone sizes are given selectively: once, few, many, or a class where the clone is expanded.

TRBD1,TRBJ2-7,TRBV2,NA,CASRPGDRYYEQYF,TGTGCCAGCAGACCCGGGGACAGGTATTACGAGCAGTACTTC
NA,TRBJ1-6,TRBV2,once,CASTFWGGFNNSPLHF,TGTGCCAGCACTTTTTGGGGGGGGTTCAATAATTCACCCCTCCACTTT
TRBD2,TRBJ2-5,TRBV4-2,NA,CASSPRTSDGETQYF,TGTGCCAGCAGCCCACGGACTAGCGATGGAGAGACCCAGTACTTC
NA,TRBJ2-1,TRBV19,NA,CASSPALIGGGYEQFF,TGTGCCAGTAGTCCCGCTCTCATTGGGGGCGGCTATGAGCAGTTCTTC
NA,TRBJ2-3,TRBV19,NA,CASNKGVGFTPLTDTQYF,TGTGCCAGTAATAAGGGGGTAGGCTTTACGCCTCTTACAGATACGCAGTATTTT
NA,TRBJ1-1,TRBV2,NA,CASTGNTEAFF,TGTGCCAGCACCGGGAACACTGAAGCTTTCTTT
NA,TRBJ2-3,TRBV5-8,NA,CASSLAIGGRTDTQYF,TGTGCCAGCAGCTTGGCCATCGGGGGGCGAACAGATACGCAGTATTTT
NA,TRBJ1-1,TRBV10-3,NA,CAILGGSSTEAFF,TGTGCCATCCTTGGAGGCTCCAGCACTGAAGCTTTCTTT
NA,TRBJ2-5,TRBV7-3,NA,CASSAMRDSQETQYF,TGTGCCAGCAGCGCAATGCGGGACAGCCAAGAGACCCAGTACTTC
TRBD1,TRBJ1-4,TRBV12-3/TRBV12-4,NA,CASRDRGEKLFF,TGTGCCAGCAGGGACAGGGGCGAAAAACTGTTTTTT
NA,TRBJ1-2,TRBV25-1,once,CASSPRTGGGGYTF,TGTGCCAGCAGTCCCCGAACGGGGGGCGGGGGCTACACCTTC
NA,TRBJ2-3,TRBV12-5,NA,CASGRPSDSTDTQYF,TGTGCTAGTGGTCGCCCGAGTGACTCCACAGATACGCAGTATTTT
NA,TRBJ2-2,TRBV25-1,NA,CASSEFRATGELFF,TGTGCCAGCAGTGAATTCAGGGCCACCGGGGAGCTGTTTTTT
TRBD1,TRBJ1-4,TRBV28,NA,CASKPGQGREKLFF,TGTGCCAGCAAACCGGGACAGGGTCGTGAAAAACTGTTTTTT
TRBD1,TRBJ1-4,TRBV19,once,CASTKQGREKLFF,TGTGCCAGTACTAAACAGGGGCGAGAAAAACTGTTTTTT
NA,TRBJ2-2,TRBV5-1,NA,CASSLDSAAGELFF,TGCGCCAGCAGCTTGGATTCCGCGGCCGGGGAGCTGTTTTTT
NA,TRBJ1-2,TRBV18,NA,CASSPQGFDGYTF,TGTGCCAGCTCACCTCAGGGTTTTGATGGCTACACCTTC
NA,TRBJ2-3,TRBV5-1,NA,CASSLARGGESTDTQYF,TGCGCCAGCAGCTTGGCCCGGGGCGGGGAAAGCACAGATACGCAGTATTTT
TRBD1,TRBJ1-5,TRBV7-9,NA,CASSPGQGAFGNQPQHF,TGTGCCAGCAGCCCCGGACAGGGGGCTTTCGGCAATCAGCCCCAGCATTTT
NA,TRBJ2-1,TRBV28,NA,CASSFADRRYNEQFF,TGTGCCAGCAGTTTTGCAGACAGGAGATACAATGAGCAGTTCTTC
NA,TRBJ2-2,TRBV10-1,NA,CATSQQGTGTGELFF,TGCGCCACCTCTCAACAGGGTACGGGAACCGGGGAGCTGTTTTTT
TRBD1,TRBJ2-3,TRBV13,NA,CASSLEGGEKITQYF,TGTGCCAGCAGCTTAGAAGGGGGCGAAAAGATTACGCAGTATTTT
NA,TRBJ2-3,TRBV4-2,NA,CASSQEAHSSGTQYF,TGTGCCAGCAGCCAAGAAGCGCACTCCTCGGGTACGCAGTATTTT
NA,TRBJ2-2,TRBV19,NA,CASKERADYTGELFF,TGTGCCAGTAAGGAAAGAGCGGACTACACCGGGGAGCTGTTTTTT
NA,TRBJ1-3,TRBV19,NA,CASSIDFAKSSTF,TGTGCCAGTAGTATAGATTTTGCGAAGTCGTCTACTTTT
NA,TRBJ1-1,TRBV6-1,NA,CASSDIARGPLAEAFF,TGTGCCAGCAGTGATATAGCGCGGGGCCCTCTCGCTGAAGCTTTCTTT
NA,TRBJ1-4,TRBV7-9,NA,CASSSEQDPKEKLFF,TGTGCCAGCAGCTCGGAACAGGACCCGAAAGAAAAACTGTTTTTT
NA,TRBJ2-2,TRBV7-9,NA,CASSLSYRRDTGELFF,TGTGCCAGCAGCTTATCGTACCGGAGGGACACCGGGGAGCTGTTTTTT
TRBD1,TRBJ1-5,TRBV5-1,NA,CASSLSGGQPQHF,TGCGCCAGCAGCTTATCAGGGGGCCAGCCCCAGCATTTT
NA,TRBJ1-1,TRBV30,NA,CASASGGSGTEAFF,TGTGCCTCCGCTTCGGGGGGATCGGGCACTGAAGCTTTCTTT
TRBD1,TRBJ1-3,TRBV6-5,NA,CASRAQGARNTIYF,TGTGCCAGCAGGGCACAGGGGGCTAGAAACACCATATATTTT
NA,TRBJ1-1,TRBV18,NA,CASSTRGAGNTEAFF,TGTGCCAGCTCGACCCGGGGAGCGGGGAACACTGAAGCTTTCTTT
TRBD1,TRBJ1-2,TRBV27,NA,CASSSGTGEGYTF,TGTGCCAGCAGCTCGGGGACAGGGGAGGGCTACACCTTC
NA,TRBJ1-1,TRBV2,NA,CASSGTVNTEAFF,TGTGCCAGCAGTGGGACAGTGAACACTGAAGCTTTCTTT
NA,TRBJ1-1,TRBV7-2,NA,CASSDFKAFF,TGTGCCAGCAGCGACTTCAAAGCTTTCTTT
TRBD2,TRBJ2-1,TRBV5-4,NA,CASSPHSAGGKQFF,TGTGCCAGCAGCCCACACTCGGCGGGGGGCAAGCAGTTCTTC
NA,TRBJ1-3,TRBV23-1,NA,CASSQPPQGHLEVNTIYF,TGCGCCAGCAGTCAACCCCCCCAGGGACATTTGGAGGTCAACACCATATATTTT
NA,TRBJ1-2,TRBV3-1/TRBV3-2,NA,CASSRRTVSSYGYTF,TGTGCCAGCAGCCGAAGGACAGTCTCTAGCTATGGCTACACCTTC
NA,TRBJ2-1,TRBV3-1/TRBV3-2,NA,CASSQVGGPSYNEQFF,TGTGCCAGCAGCCAAGTGGGGGGACCTTCCTACAATGAGCAGTTCTTC
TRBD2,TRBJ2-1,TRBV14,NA,CASSQVAGGYNEQFF,TGTGCCAGCAGCCAAGTAGCGGGAGGATACAATGAGCAGTTCTTC
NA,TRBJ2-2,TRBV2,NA,CASRGTQNTGELFF,TGTGCCAGCAGGGGGACACAGAACACCGGGGAGCTGTTTTTT
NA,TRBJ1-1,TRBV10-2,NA,CASSERVEVGVGDTEAFF,TGCGCCAGCAGTGAGAGAGTAGAAGTTGGGGTAGGGGACACTGAAGCTTTCTTT
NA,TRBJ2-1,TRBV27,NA,CASSPRQGVGHNEQFF,TGTGCCAGCAGTCCCCGGCAGGGCGTGGGGCACAATGAGCAGTTCTTC
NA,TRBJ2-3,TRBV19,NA,CASSINRAADTQYF,TGTGCCAGTAGTATAAACAGGGCTGCAGATACGCAGTATTTT
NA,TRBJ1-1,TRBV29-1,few,CSVAKRLNTEAFF,TGCAGCGTTGCAAAACGGTTGAACACTGAAGCTTTCTTT
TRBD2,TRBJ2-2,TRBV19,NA,CASSRSTSGGGELFF,TGTGCCAGTAGCCGATCGACTAGCGGGGGAGGGGAGCTGTTTTTT
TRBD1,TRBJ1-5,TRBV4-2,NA,CASSQVTGVSNQPQHF,TGTGCCAGCAGCCAAGTTACAGGGGTGAGCAATCAGCCCCAGCATTTT
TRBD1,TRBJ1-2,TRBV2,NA,CASTFPPGQGGYTF,TGTGCCAGCACCTTTCCTCCGGGACAGGGTGGCTACACCTTC